The entry that follows covers one T cell receptor (beta chain) sequence. The V and J ends lost 5 bases and 5 bases, in that order; junction bases with no gene match: 11. Germline V gene data show CDR1 as MGHRA and CDR2 as YSYEKL. The CDR3 sequence is 16 residues long. This record comes from a study of T cell changes during pregnancy in multiple sclerosis. Libraries were prepared by immunoSEQ multiplex PCR; TCRdb keeps only in-frame clonotypes and omits some of them. The data contain tens of thousands of clones, approximately 91% of them seen just once; the ten biggest clones take up approximately 6.1%.

The chain recombines TRBV4-1 with TRBJ2-2; 7 bases agree with TRBD1. The specimen was CD8+ T cells from peripheral blood mononuclear cells, collected in the second trimester of pregnancy. This receptor was taken from a female donor with multiple sclerosis, enrolled in a pregnancy study. As DNA, the CDR3 is TGCGCCAGCAGCTTAACGACGGGACAGTTAACCGGGGAGCTGTTTTTT. This gives the protein CASSLTTGQLTGELFF.